The entry below gives a single TCR beta chain sequence along with its context. The data originate from a study of immune evolution from preneoplasia to lung adenocarcinoma. Two lung cancer pathologists independently confirmed each histologic diagnosis. After pathologic assessment, macro-dissection selected premalignant or tumor cells for extraction. There are 16 residues in the CDR3. Germline assignment: CDR1 MNHEY and CDR2 SVGAGI. The V end was cut by 0 bases, the J end by 2 bases, with 10 bases between. The repertoire was sequenced with immunoSEQ multiplex PCR; TCRdb's copy has only in-frame clones and lacks some. The table has about 41,000 clones, over 75% seen once; the top ten hold around 4.7%.

The sample consisted of FFPE invasive lung adenocarcinoma tissue. The chain has TRBV6-5 and TRBJ2-2, with D hard to call. This clonotype originated in a person between 55 and 69 years old with lung adenocarcinoma. For the CDR3, the DNA is TGTGCCAGCAGTTACTCGACAACAGTCAACACCGGGGAGCTGTTTTTT. Its protein product is CASSYSTTVNTGELFF.